This T cell receptor (beta chain) was recorded in a study of blood T cell repertoires in COVID-19. Study overall: COVID-19 samples, acute and convalescent, were from the United States, Italy and Spain. T cells, B-cell-depleted T cells, or PBMCs supplied cDNA or gDNA.

The CDR3 has 16 residues. The V end lost 3 bases, the J end lost 6 bases, and 15 bases lay between the germline ends. The V gene's germline CDR1 is ENHRY and CDR2 SYGVKD. Original analysis: Scientists estimated how many nucleated cells there were by amplifying reference gene primers. The data were produced by immunoSEQ multiplex PCR, yet TCRdb's version contains in-frame clones alone and is incomplete. V, J and clone size are taken as reported in that table, and D and trimming were inferred from the DNA itself. Of about 49,000 clones listed, more than 85% are singletons. The V gene is TRBV10-3, the J gene TRBJ1-6; maybe TRBD1 (6 bases). This clonotype was sampled from a middle-aged man with active COVID-19. The sequencing sample was made of peripheral blood. This chain's CDR3 is CAISDIETGANSPLHF. CDR3 nucleotide sequence: TGTGCCATCAGTGATATCGAGACAGGAGCTAATTCACCCCTCCACTTT.